These T cell receptor beta chains were read from a single sample in a study of identical twins. TCRdb used MiXCR to reprocess the 5' RACE reads, holding one entry per CDR3 protein. The profile shows about 890,000 distinct CDR3 sequences, approximately 13% of them singletons. These data were also filed under a second study, of yellow fever vaccine responses in identical twins.

The sequencing input was PBMCs. The receptors shown here come from a woman under 30 in good health. The CDR3 runs from the conserved cysteine through the conserved F or W. The D gene is left open where the match is weak. Some rows mark clone size as missing; the rest say once, few, many or name a class of expanded clone.

J gene: TRBJ2-1
D gene: TRBD1
clone size: few
V gene: TRBV2
CDR3 protein: CASSVEGQGSSYNEQFF
CDR3 DNA: TGTGCCAGCAGTGTAGAAGGACAGGGGAGCTCCTACAATGAGCAGTTCTTC

J gene: TRBJ1-5
D gene: -
clone size: many
V gene: TRBV5-1
CDR3 protein: CASSLGEGGRPQHF
CDR3 DNA: TGCGCCAGCAGCTTGGGGGAAGGGGGGAGGCCCCAGCATTTT

J gene: TRBJ1-1
D gene: -
clone size: many
V gene: TRBV4-1
CDR3 protein: CASSQDGSRTEAFF
CDR3 DNA: TGCGCCAGCAGCCAAGACGGATCTAGGACTGAAGCTTTCTTT

J gene: TRBJ2-1
D gene: TRBD2
clone size: -
V gene: TRBV24-1
CDR3 protein: CATSDFHSGSAYNEQFF
CDR3 DNA: TGTGCCACCAGTGATTTCCATAGCGGGAGCGCCTACAATGAGCAGTTCTTC

J gene: TRBJ1-4
D gene: -
clone size: few
V gene: TRBV29-1
CDR3 protein: CSVEAGSSGEKLFF
CDR3 DNA: TGCAGCGTTGAAGCCGGAAGCAGTGGTGAAAAACTGTTTTTT

J gene: TRBJ1-1
D gene: -
clone size: -
V gene: TRBV25-1
CDR3 protein: CASQYVSEAFF
CDR3 DNA: TGTGCCAGCCAATACGTATCTGAAGCTTTCTTT

J gene: TRBJ2-1
D gene: TRBD1
clone size: few
V gene: TRBV20-1
CDR3 protein: CSAYNYRGDEQFF
CDR3 DNA: TGCAGTGCTTATAATTACAGGGGTGATGAGCAGTTCTTC

J gene: TRBJ1-6
D gene: TRBD1
clone size: few
V gene: TRBV5-1
CDR3 protein: CASSPDRERHSPLHF
CDR3 DNA: TGCGCCAGCAGCCCTGACAGGGAAAGGCATTCACCCCTCCACTTT

J gene: TRBJ2-3
D gene: TRBD2
clone size: -
V gene: TRBV6-2/TRBV6-3
CDR3 protein: CASSPLSGGTDTQYF
CDR3 DNA: TGTGCCAGCAGTCCGCTTAGCGGGGGCACAGATACGCAGTATTTT

J gene: TRBJ2-2
D gene: -
clone size: many
V gene: TRBV7-8
CDR3 protein: CASSLVTNLRTGELFF
CDR3 DNA: TGTGCCAGCAGCTTAGTAACTAACCTGCGGACCGGGGAGCTGTTTTTT

J gene: TRBJ2-1
D gene: TRBD2
clone size: -
V gene: TRBV2
CDR3 protein: CASSGRTSGVFNEQFF
CDR3 DNA: TGTGCCAGCAGTGGACGGACTAGCGGGGTTTTCAATGAGCAGTTCTTC

J gene: TRBJ1-4
D gene: TRBD1
clone size: -
V gene: TRBV5-1
CDR3 protein: CASSLQGGNEKLFF
CDR3 DNA: TGCGCCAGCAGCTTGCAGGGGGGGAATGAAAAACTGTTTTTT

J gene: TRBJ2-1
D gene: TRBD2
clone size: many
V gene: TRBV2
CDR3 protein: CASSVLAGSPYNEQFF
CDR3 DNA: TGTGCCAGCAGTGTTCTAGCGGGGTCCCCCTACAATGAGCAGTTCTTC

J gene: TRBJ2-7
D gene: -
clone size: few
V gene: TRBV20-1
CDR3 protein: CSARDWTTYEQYF
CDR3 DNA: TGCAGTGCTAGAGATTGGACTACCTACGAGCAGTACTTC

J gene: TRBJ2-1
D gene: -
clone size: once
V gene: TRBV11-2
CDR3 protein: CASSPTVMDDNEQFF
CDR3 DNA: TGTGCCAGCAGCCCTACCGTTATGGATGACAATGAGCAGTTCTTC

J gene: TRBJ2-1
D gene: -
clone size: once
V gene: TRBV20-1
CDR3 protein: CSARGAPGREQFF
CDR3 DNA: TGCAGTGCTAGAGGGGCCCCGGGTCGCGAGCAGTTCTTC

J gene: TRBJ2-3
D gene: -
clone size: many
V gene: TRBV6-5
CDR3 protein: CASSYTGGRSTDTQYF
CDR3 DNA: TGTGCCAGCAGTTACACGGGGGGCCGCTCCACAGATACGCAGTATTTT

J gene: TRBJ2-2
D gene: -
clone size: -
V gene: TRBV5-1
CDR3 protein: CASSPPWTEIGELFF
CDR3 DNA: TGCGCCAGCAGCCCACCCTGGACGGAGATAGGGGAGCTGTTTTTT

J gene: TRBJ1-1
D gene: TRBD1
clone size: many
V gene: TRBV2
CDR3 protein: CASSGQGVNTEAFF
CDR3 DNA: TGTGCCAGCAGTGGACAGGGAGTGAACACTGAAGCTTTCTTT

J gene: TRBJ2-7
D gene: -
clone size: many
V gene: TRBV4-2
CDR3 protein: CASSQGTTTYEQYF
CDR3 DNA: TGTGCCAGCAGCCAAGGGACTACGACCTACGAGCAGTACTTC

J gene: TRBJ1-2
D gene: TRBD1
clone size: -
V gene: TRBV10-3
CDR3 protein: CAISEEGAARYGYTF
CDR3 DNA: TGTGCCATCAGTGAGGAGGGGGCCGCACGCTATGGCTACACCTTC

J gene: TRBJ2-1
D gene: TRBD1
clone size: few
V gene: TRBV6-5
CDR3 protein: CASSYPGQGLFF
CDR3 DNA: TGTGCCAGCAGTTACCCGGGACAGGGTCTGTTCTTC

J gene: TRBJ1-1
D gene: -
clone size: -
V gene: TRBV7-2
CDR3 protein: CASSSAGIKAFF
CDR3 DNA: TGTGCCAGCAGCTCGGCGGGTATTAAAGCTTTCTTT

J gene: TRBJ2-1
D gene: -
clone size: many
V gene: TRBV20-1
CDR3 protein: CSAASTGAGLHNEQFF
CDR3 DNA: TGCAGTGCTGCGTCCACGGGAGCTGGGCTCCACAATGAGCAGTTCTTC

J gene: TRBJ2-6
D gene: TRBD1
clone size: few
V gene: TRBV10-3
CDR3 protein: CAISEGQGALGANVLTF
CDR3 DNA: TGTGCCATCAGTGAGGGACAGGGGGCGCTGGGGGCCAACGTCCTGACTTTC

J gene: TRBJ1-2
D gene: TRBD1
clone size: few
V gene: TRBV7-9
CDR3 protein: CASSLNQGAHGYTF
CDR3 DNA: TGTGCCAGCAGCTTAAATCAGGGGGCGCATGGCTACACCTTC

J gene: TRBJ2-3
D gene: -
clone size: few
V gene: TRBV11-2
CDR3 protein: CASGAGTADTQYF
CDR3 DNA: TGTGCCAGCGGGGCGGGGACCGCAGATACGCAGTATTTT

J gene: TRBJ2-5
D gene: -
clone size: -
V gene: TRBV20-1
CDR3 protein: CSARDSVQETQYF
CDR3 DNA: TGCAGTGCTAGGGACAGTGTGCAAGAGACCCAGTACTTC

J gene: TRBJ2-1
D gene: -
clone size: -
V gene: TRBV20-1
CDR3 protein: CSAQGPLVQFF
CDR3 DNA: TGCAGTGCCCAAGGGCCTCTGGTACAGTTCTTC